The 10 T cell receptor beta chains below were found in one sample sequenced in a study of tumor-infiltrating lymphocytes in localized non-small cell lung cancer. Profiled with immunoSEQ multiplex PCR; TCRdb holds only in-frame clones, not every one. Found here are 3,000 to 3,500 clones, more than 35% of them singletons; the top ten hold around 19%. The sample was uninvolved lung tissue not adjacent to the tumor. Receptors were obtained from a human donor with non-small cell lung cancer.

The chain recombines TRBV6-1 with TRBJ2-5; the D gene could be TRBD1 or TRBD2 (5 bases each). This CDR3 is 13 amino acids long. Germline values: CDR1 MNHNS, CDR2 SASEGT. V lost 6 bases, J lost 2 bases, and 10 bases lay in between. The CDR3 DNA sequence: TGTGCCAGCAGGGGGACGTATCAAGAGACCCAGTACTTC. It translates to CASRGTYQETQYF.

The chain links TRBV30 to TRBJ2-7; possible D gene TRBD1, 6 bases. Deletions cut 2 bases from V and 5 bases from J, with 16 bases between. Looked up from germline, CDR1 is GTSNPN and CDR2 is SVGIG (reference sequence). The CDR3 has 14 residues. This CDR3 reads CAWSSLGQGNEQYF. For the CDR3, the DNA is TGTGCCTGGAGTTCGTTAGGTCAGGGGAACGAGCAGTACTTC. The full variable domain, completed using reference TRBV30 and TRBJ2-7, is SQTIHQWPATLVQPVGSPLSLECTVEGTSNPNLYWYRQAAGRGLQLLFYSVGIGQISSEVPQNLSASRPQDRQFILSSKKLLLSDSGFYLCAWSSLGQGNEQYFGPGTRLTVT.

This clone was counted between two and nine times. The rearrangement joins TRBV28 to TRBJ2-1; D not resolved. Germline V gene data show CDR1 as MDHEN and CDR2 as SYDVKM. The CDR3 extends over 11 amino acids. V was trimmed by 4 bases and J by 6 bases, leaving 4 bases between them. The CDR3, as DNA: TGTGCCAGCAGTTCTGGCAATGAGCAGTTCTTC. It codes for CASSSGNEQFF. The variable domain in full, with the rest retrieved from reference TRBV28 and TRBJ2-1, is DVKVTQSSRYLVKRTGEKVFLECVQDMDHENMFWYRQDPGLGLRLIYFSYDVKMKEKGDIPEGYSVSREKKERFSLILESASTNQTSMYLCASSSGNEQFFGPGTRLTVL.

The rearrangement uses TRBV2 and TRBJ1-5; tentatively, D is TRBD1 (6 bases). Germline V gene sequence: CDR1 SNHLY, CDR2 FYNNEI. Deletions cut 2 bases from V and 4 bases from J, with 9 bases between. The CDR3 loop spans 14 amino acids. CDR3 nucleotides: TGTGCCAGCAGTGAAAGGGACAAGAATCAGCCCCAGCATTTT. The encoded protein is CASSERDKNQPQHF.

This chain uses TRBV4-3 with TRBJ2-1, with 9 bases aligning to TRBD1. Per germline, CDR1 LGHNA and CDR2 YSLEER. V shed 0 bases, J shed 0 bases, and the junction held 0 bases outside the gene matches. The CDR3 is 16 amino acids. The CDR3 region has the DNA TGCGCCAGCAGCCAAGAGGGACAGGGCTCCTACAATGAGCAGTTCTTC. It translates to CASSQEGQGSYNEQFF.

Relative to its sample, this clone is large (0.1 to 1%). CDR3 nucleotide sequence: TGTGCCTGGAGTCTCCGGCGGGAGACCCAGTACTTC. It specifies CAWSLRRETQYF. The rearrangement uses TRBV30 and TRBJ2-5, with D hard to call. Germline V lookup: CDR1 GTSNPN, CDR2 SVGIG (reference sequence). This CDR3 is 12 amino acids long. V was pared by 2 bases and J by 5 bases, with 9 bases between.

This clone is deemed medium-sized. The chain combines TRBV9 with TRBJ1-6, with 7 bases that match TRBD1. The CDR3 covers 15 residues. The V gene's germline CDR1 is SGDLS and CDR2 YYNGEE. With 4 bases clipped from V and 7 bases from J, the junction kept 8 bases outside the gene matches. CDR3 region: CASSFRGQLNSPLHF. CDR3 nucleotide sequence: TGTGCCAGCAGCTTCCGGGGACAGTTGAATTCACCCCTCCACTTT.

The chain has TRBV5-4 and TRBJ2-5, with unresolved D. The CDR3 totals 13 residues. The germline V gene has CDR1 SGHNT and CDR2 YYREEE (reference sequence). V lost 8 bases to trimming and J lost 1 base, with 12 bases between them. For the CDR3, the DNA is TGTGCCAGTCGAATCCAGAGCCAAGAGACCCAGTACTTC. This sequence encodes CASRIQSQETQYF.

This clone showed up just once. The J gene is TRBJ2-7, the V gene TRBV5-1; 9 bases match TRBD1. Germline V CDR1 and CDR2: SGHRS, YFSETQ. After removal of 4 bases from V and 8 bases from J, the junction contained 10 bases not matched to a gene. The CDR3 extends over 14 amino acids. CDR3 sequence: CASSRTGEGGKQYF. The DNA of the CDR3 is TGCGCCAGCAGCCGGACAGGGGAAGGCGGGAAGCAGTACTTC.

This clone was counted a few times. V is TRBV6-5 and J is TRBJ1-6, with 7 bases aligning to TRBD1. Germline trimming cut 8 bases from V and 4 bases from J; bases unmatched to any gene: 2. The CDR3 consists of 13 residues. Germline V gene lookup returns CDR1 MNHEY and CDR2 SVGAGI. Here the CDR3 reads CASGTVYNSPLHF. CDR3 bases: TGTGCCAGCGGGACAGTTTATAATTCACCCCTCCACTTT.